These 26 T cell receptor beta chains were all obtained from the same sample, sequenced in a study of OX40 agonist ivuxolimab in advanced cancers. The library relied on the immunoSEQ multiplex PCR assay. TCRdb provides this immuneACCESS table in a form limited to in-frame rearrangements. Some clones are lacking; in checked studies, under half of them reflect an unresolved V gene, and why the rest are absent is not known. Here the sample has tens of thousands of clones; roughly 86% occur a single time. The ten largest make up over 5% of the sample. The sample was CD4+ or CD8+ T cells sorted from blood, taken in a trial of the OX40 agonist ivuxolimab. The receptors derive from an adult with an advanced solid tumor such as melanoma, head and neck, liver or kidney cancer.

The genes are TRBV9 and TRBJ1-4; D is undetermined. This CDR3 comprises 14 residues. Germline assignment: CDR1 SGDLS and CDR2 YYNGEE. Trimming left V 0 bases short and J 1 base short, with 4 bases between. CDR3 nucleotides: TGTGCCAGCAGCGTAGCCGGAACTAATGAAAAACTGTTTTTT. This codes for CASSVAGTNEKLFF.

The rearrangement uses TRBV6-5 and TRBJ1-1; unclear D gene. The V end lost 4 bases, the J end lost 0 bases, and 9 bases lay between the germline ends. This CDR3 is built from 14 residues. Germline assignment: CDR1 MNHEY and CDR2 SVGAGI. The CDR3 region has the DNA TGTGCCAGCAGTTCCCCAGGATTGAACACTGAAGCTTTCTTT. It yields the protein CASSSPGLNTEAFF.

This chain joins TRBV2 and TRBJ2-7; TRBD1 matches 8 bases. Looked up from germline, CDR1 is SNHLY and CDR2 is FYNNEI. V shed 8 bases and J 2 bases; nucleotides not matched to a gene: 2. The CDR3 has 12 residues. The CDR3 protein is CASGGQAYEQYF. The CDR3 DNA sequence: TGTGCCAGCGGGGGACAGGCCTACGAGCAGTACTTC.

CDR3 region: CASSSQRNTEAFF. DNA of the CDR3: TGCGCCAGCAGCTCCCAAAGGAACACTGAAGCTTTCTTT. The chain has TRBV5-1 and TRBJ1-1; D unclear. Trimming stripped 3 bases from V and 1 base from J, with 7 bases between. Germline V gene sequence: CDR1 SGHRS, CDR2 YFSETQ. The CDR3 sequence is 13 residues long.

In this sample, this clone turned up a few times. The gene calls are TRBV6-1 and TRBJ2-7; tentatively, D is TRBD1 (6 bases). The CDR3 contains 14 residues. CDR1 is MNHNS and CDR2 is SASEGT in the germline V gene. V was cut by 6 bases and J by 6 bases, with 18 bases left in between. DNA of the CDR3: TGTGCCAGCAGAAGCTGGGACACGGGCGGCGAGCAGTACTTC. This sequence encodes CASRSWDTGGEQYF.

The chain joins TRBV4-1 to TRBJ1-5; TRBD1 is a possible D gene (6 bases). Looked up from germline, CDR1 is MGHRA and CDR2 is YSYEKL. V shed 4 bases and J shed 8 bases, with 12 bases lying between them. The CDR3 contains 13 residues. This chain's CDR3 is CASSLEEGEPQHF. CDR3 bases: TGCGCCAGCAGCCTGGAGGAGGGGGAGCCCCAGCATTTT.

The V gene is TRBV4-3, the J gene TRBJ1-4; possible D gene TRBD1, 6 bases. The CDR3 loop spans 15 amino acids. Trimming pared 2 bases from V and 4 bases from J, leaving 11 bases between. The germline V gene encodes CDR1 LGHNA and CDR2 YSLEER. Written as DNA, the CDR3 is TGCGCCAGCAGCCAATCCACAGGGAGTAATGAAAAACTGTTTTTT. Translating gives CASSQSTGSNEKLFF.

The J gene is TRBJ2-1, the V gene TRBV7-8; 7 bases align to TRBD2. The germline gives CDR1 SGHVS, CDR2 FQNEAQ. V shed 3 bases and J 1 base; nucleotides not matched to a gene: 3. CDR3 size: 15 residues. The CDR3 loop reads CASSFREGSYNEQFF. CDR3 nucleotide sequence: TGTGCCAGCAGCTTCAGGGAGGGTTCCTACAATGAGCAGTTCTTC.

The chain has TRBV2 and TRBJ1-1, with 9 nucleotides matching TRBD1. From germline, CDR1 is SNHLY and CDR2 FYNNEI. This CDR3 is 13 amino acids long. The V segment lost 7 bases and the J segment 1 base; nucleotides outside the gene matches: 1. DNA for the CDR3: TGTGCCAGCACGGGACAGGGGAACACTGAAGCTTTCTTT. It codes for CASTGQGNTEAFF.

This clone was picked up one time. The chain couples TRBV6-1 to TRBJ2-3; a weak D match, TRBD2 (5 bases). The germline V gene has CDR1 MNHNS and CDR2 SASEGT. Trimming pared 2 bases from V and 6 bases from J, leaving 15 bases between. The CDR3 sequence is 15 residues long. CDR3 residues: CASSEWGERWDTQYF. The CDR3, as DNA: TGTGCCAGCAGTGAATGGGGAGAACGGTGGGATACGCAGTATTTT.

The chain recombines TRBV7-6 with TRBJ1-4; 7 bases match TRBD1. V trimming: 3 bases; J trimming: 6 bases; junction bases outside the gene matches: 4. Per germline, CDR1 SGHVS and CDR2 FNYEAQ. CDR3 size: 14 residues. The CDR3 bases are TGTGCCAGCAGCTTCCGGGACAGTTATGAAAAACTGTTTTTT. Translation: CASSFRDSYEKLFF.

The chain employs TRBV7-9 and TRBJ1-4; 8 nucleotides agree with TRBD1. Germline CDR1 SEHNR, CDR2 FQNEAQ (reference sequence). J was trimmed by 2 bases and V by 6 bases; bases with no gene match: 8. CDR3 length: 16 residues. CDR3 amino acids: CASSSGQGVTNEKLFF. CDR3 DNA sequence: TGTGCCAGCAGTTCCGGACAGGGAGTCACTAATGAAAAACTGTTTTTT.

This chain joins TRBV25-1 and TRBJ2-2; 8 nucleotides agree with TRBD1. The CDR3 totals 12 residues. Per germline, CDR1 MGHDK and CDR2 SYGVNS. The V and J ends lost 8 bases and 5 bases, in that order; junction bases with no gene match: 1. The CDR3 region has the DNA TGTGCCAGCGGACAGGGAACCGGGGAGCTGTTTTTT. Protein: CASGQGTGELFF. Full variable domain (remainder filled in from reference TRBV25-1 and TRBJ2-2): EADIYQTPRYLVIGTGKKITLECSQTMGHDKMYWYQQDPGMELHLIHYSYGVNSTEKGDLSSESTVSRIRTEHFPLTLESARPSHTSQYLCASGQGTGELFFGEGSRLTVL.

The chain has TRBV10-3 and TRBJ2-2; TRBD1 matches 7 bases. The CDR3 totals 14 residues. Germline V CDR1 and CDR2: ENHRY, SYGVKD. Trimming at V came to 4 bases and at J to 6 bases, leaving 5 bases not matched to a gene. The CDR3 bases are TGTGCCATCAGTGTCGACAGGGAACCCGGGGAGCTGTTTTTT. Translating it yields CAISVDREPGELFF.

V and J are TRBV6-1 and TRBJ2-7, with 12 bases matching TRBD2. The junction had 9 bases not matched to a gene; V was cut back by 10 bases and J by 2 bases. The CDR3 has 15 residues. Germline V lookup: CDR1 MNHNS, CDR2 SASEGT. CDR3 nucleotide sequence: TGTGCCATCCGGCTCGGACTAGCGGGACCCTACGAGCAGTACTTC. Encoded protein: CAIRLGLAGPYEQYF.

To note about this clone: The junction differs from germline at one of its ends, possibly a read error. The chain couples TRBV6-1 to TRBJ2-5, with TRBD1 matching over 10 bases. The CDR3 runs to 15 residues. The V gene's germline CDR1 is MNHNS and CDR2 SASEGT. CDR3 loop: CASSPDRGLREAQYF. CDR3 DNA: TGTGCCAGCAGTCCAGACAGGGGGCTACGAGAGGCCCAGTACTTC.

The chain links TRBV19 to TRBJ2-5; the match to TRBD2 covers 12 bases. With 5 bases clipped from V and 5 bases from J, the junction kept 27 bases outside the gene matches. The CDR3 runs 22 residues. Germline lookup yields CDR1 LNHDA and CDR2 SQIVND (reference sequence). CDR3 DNA: TGTGCCAGTAGTCCCCAGACAGGGATGGGACTAGCGGGTGATAGGACAGTGGAGACCCAGTACTTC. Protein product: CASSPQTGMGLAGDRTVETQYF.

V and J are TRBV5-5 and TRBJ2-3; 8 nucleotides agree with TRBD1. J gave up 6 bases and V 0 bases, and 6 bases lay outside the gene matches. Looked up from germline, CDR1 is SGHKS and CDR2 is YYEKEE (reference sequence). The CDR3 runs to 15 residues. CDR3 coding DNA: TGTGCCAGCAGCTTGGGGGACAGGCCCCCCGATACGCAGTATTTT. It codes for CASSLGDRPPDTQYF.

This chain connects TRBV5-5 to TRBJ2-6; TRBD1 might be the D (6 bases). The CDR3 runs to 17 residues. V lost 4 bases and J lost 0, with 14 bases in between. CDR1 is SGHKS and CDR2 is YYEKEE in the germline V gene (reference sequence). CDR3 sequence: CASSPRQVRSGANVLTF. As DNA, the CDR3 is TGTGCCAGCAGCCCACGACAGGTCCGCTCTGGGGCCAACGTCCTGACTTTC. Full variable domain (rest looked up from reference TRBV5-5 and TRBJ2-6): DAGVTQSPTHLIKTRGQQVTLRCSPISGHKSVSWYQQVLGQGPQFIFQYYEKEERGRGNFPDRFSARQFPNYSSELNVNALLLGDSALYLCASSPRQVRSGANVLTFGAGSRLTVL.

This rearrangement joins TRBV6-5 to TRBJ1-6, with a weak D call TRBD1 (6 bases). Germline V gene data show CDR1 as MNHEY and CDR2 as SVGAGI. The germline V and J ends were trimmed by 6 bases and 10 bases, with 13 bases remaining between them. The CDR3 loop spans 13 amino acids. The CDR3 coding sequence is TGTGCCAGCAGGCCTCGGGGGGCCTCACCCCTCCACTTT. It specifies CASRPRGASPLHF.

The chain links TRBV5-4 to TRBJ2-4; 11 nucleotides line up with TRBD2. This CDR3 spans 19 amino acids. Germline V gene lookup returns CDR1 SGHNT and CDR2 YYREEE (reference sequence). The trim removed 0 bases at V and 0 bases at J, leaving 8 bases unmatched. CDR3 amino acids: CASSLELAGAKGAKNIQYF. The CDR3 nucleotides are TGTGCCAGCAGCTTGGAACTAGCGGGGGCTAAAGGAGCCAAAAACATTCAGTACTTC. Combining the CDR3 with reference TRBV5-4 and TRBJ2-4 gives the whole variable domain ETGVTQSPTHLIKTRGQQVTLRCSSQSGHNTVSWYQQALGQGPQFIFQYYREEENGRGNFPPRFSGLQFPNYSSELNVNALELDDSALYLCASSLELAGAKGAKNIQYFGAGTRLSVL.

The chain has TRBV5-1 and TRBJ2-2; D unclear. CDR1 is SGHRS and CDR2 is YFSETQ in the germline V gene. The germline V and J ends were trimmed by 4 bases and 2 bases, with 12 bases remaining between them. The CDR3 contains 15 residues. This CDR3 reads CASSVSALNTGELFF. The CDR3 coding sequence is TGCGCCAGCAGCGTGAGCGCCTTAAACACCGGGGAGCTGTTTTTT.

The chain uses TRBV7-6 and TRBJ2-5; tentative D call: TRBD1 (6 bases). Trimming stripped 5 bases from V and 4 bases from J, with 20 bases between. Germline values: CDR1 SGHVS, CDR2 FNYEAQ. This CDR3 has 16 amino acids. This CDR3 reads CASSRSAGGRGETQYF. DNA of the CDR3: TGTGCCAGCAGCCGTTCGGCAGGCGGCAGGGGAGAGACCCAGTACTTC. Complete variable domain (other parts from reference TRBV7-6 and TRBJ2-5): GAGVSQSPRYKVTKRGQDVALRCDPISGHVSLYWYRQALGQGPEFLTYFNYEAQQDKSGLPNDRFSAERPEGSISTLTIQRTEQRDSAMYRCASSRSAGGRGETQYFGPGTRLLVL.

V gene TRBV4-2 combines with J gene TRBJ2-2, with D uncertain. Per germline, CDR1 LGHNA and CDR2 YNFKEQ. CDR3 length equals 12 residues. With 4 bases removed from V and 10 bases from J, the gap between germline ends came to 10 bases. DNA for the CDR3: TGTGCCAGCAGCCCGCGGTTGGAGGAGCTGTTTTTT. This encodes CASSPRLEELFF.

The J gene is TRBJ2-2, the V gene TRBV29-1; D is undetermined. The germline CDR1 and CDR2 sequences are SQVTM and ANQGSEA. This CDR3 has 16 amino acids. V dropped 5 bases and J dropped 2 bases, with 18 bases sitting between them. The CDR3 loop is CSVIEQPGVNTGELFF. The CDR3 nucleotides are TGCAGCGTTATAGAGCAGCCAGGAGTAAACACCGGGGAGCTGTTTTTT.

In its sample, this clone was seen once. CDR3 protein: CASSQSRVGGANVLTF. In DNA, the CDR3 is TGCGCCAGCAGCCAGAGCAGGGTTGGCGGGGCCAACGTCCTGACTTTC. The rearrangement uses TRBV4-3 and TRBJ2-6, with a weak D call TRBD1 (5 bases). The CDR3 is 16 amino acids. Germline CDR1 LGHNA, CDR2 YSLEER. The V and J ends lost 3 bases and 4 bases respectively, with 13 bases between them.